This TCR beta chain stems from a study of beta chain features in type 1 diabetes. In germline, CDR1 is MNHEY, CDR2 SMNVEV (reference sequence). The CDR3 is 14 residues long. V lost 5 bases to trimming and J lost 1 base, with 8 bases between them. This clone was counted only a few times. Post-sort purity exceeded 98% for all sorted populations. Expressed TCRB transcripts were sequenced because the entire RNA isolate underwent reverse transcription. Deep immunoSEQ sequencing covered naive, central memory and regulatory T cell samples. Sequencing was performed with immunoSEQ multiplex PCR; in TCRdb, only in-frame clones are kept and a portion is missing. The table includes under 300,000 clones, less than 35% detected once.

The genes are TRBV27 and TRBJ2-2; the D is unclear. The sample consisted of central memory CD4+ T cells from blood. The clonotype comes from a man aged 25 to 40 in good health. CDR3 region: CASSLDWNTGELFF. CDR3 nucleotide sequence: TGTGCCAGCAGTCTCGACTGGAACACCGGGGAGCTGTTTTTT.